One and the same sample provided the 11 T cell receptor beta chains below, sequenced in a study of neurological immune-mediated disorders. One entry per CDR3 protein, called by TCRdb with MiXCR from the 5' RACE reads. Here the sample spans 20,000 or so distinct CDR3 sequences, around 15% being singletons. The sequencing sample was made of PBMCs. These receptors were collected from a woman in her 40s with HTLV-1-associated myelopathy (HAM/TSP).

Many counts were recorded for this clonotype. Written as DNA, the CDR3 is TGTGCCATCAGTGGAAGTAACAATGAGCAGTTCTTC. Its translation is CAISGSNNEQFF. The chain couples TRBV10-3 to TRBJ2-1; D unclear. Per germline, CDR1 ENHRY and CDR2 SYGVKD. The CDR3 spans 12 residues. V was clipped by 4 bases and J by 5 bases, with 6 bases between them.

This clonotype was observed many times. The chain recombines TRBV10-3 with TRBJ2-1; the match to TRBD2 covers 9 bases. Germline loops: CDR1 ENHRY, CDR2 SYGVKD. This CDR3 has 16 residues. With V trimmed by 3 bases and J by 5 bases, 8 bases remained unmatched. The CDR3 loop is CAISDTGTSRDNEQFF. The DNA for the CDR3 is TGTGCCATCAGTGACACCGGGACTAGCAGAGACAATGAGCAGTTCTTC.

This clonotype is medium-sized (0.01 to 0.1%) within its sample. The chain recombines TRBV29-1 with TRBJ2-1; tentative D call: TRBD1 (5 bases). This CDR3 spans 12 amino acids. The germline V and J ends were trimmed by 6 bases and 3 bases, with 9 bases remaining between them. Looked up from germline, CDR1 is SQVTM and CDR2 is ANQGSEA. The CDR3 coding sequence is TGCAGCGTGGGGCGAAGCTACAATGAGCAGTTCTTC. Translated: CSVGRSYNEQFF.

This clonotype was counted at least ten times. CDR3 sequence reads: CSARDVVNEKLFF. In nucleotides, the CDR3 is TGCAGTGCTAGAGATGTTGTTAATGAAAAACTGTTTTTT. The V and J genes are TRBV20-1 and TRBJ1-4, with D unclear. Trimming took 0 bases from V and 4 from J, leaving 6 bases between them. The CDR3 totals 13 residues. Germline assignment: CDR1 DFQATT and CDR2 SNEGSKA (reference sequence).

This clonotype was picked up many times. The J gene is TRBJ1-2, the V gene TRBV7-2; possible D gene TRBD1, 6 bases. This CDR3 spans 14 amino acids. V dropped 5 bases and J dropped 7 bases, with 17 bases sitting between them. The germline V gene has CDR1 SGHTA and CDR2 FQGNSA. The DNA of the CDR3 is TGTGCCAGCAGCCTCGATCGGGGGCAGGCTGGCTACACCTTC. Translation: CASSLDRGQAGYTF. The entire variable domain, with the rest obtained from reference TRBV7-2 and TRBJ1-2, is as follows: GAGVSQSPSNKVTEKGKDVELRCDPISGHTALYWYRQSLGQGLEFLIYFQGNSAPDKSGLPSDRFSAERTGGSVSTLTIQRTQQEDSAVYLCASSLDRGQAGYTFGSGTRLTVV.

This clonotype was seen repeatedly, ten times or more. This sequence joins TRBV5-1 and TRBJ2-3; D is perhaps TRBD2 (6 bases). CDR3 length: 17 residues. Trimming removed 7 bases at V and 0 bases at J, with 21 bases between. Per germline, CDR1 SGHRS and CDR2 YFSETQ. The CDR3 DNA reads TGCGCCAGCCGACTAGGCCTCACCTTATCTAGCACAGATACGCAGTATTTT. This translates into CASRLGLTLSSTDTQYF.

At least ten counts were recorded for this clonotype. The V and J genes are TRBV3-1 and TRBJ2-3; 12 bases agree with TRBD2. Germline V CDR1 and CDR2: LGHDT, YNNKEL (reference sequence). There are 14 residues in the CDR3. Unmatched junction bases numbered 4, after V lost 8 bases and J lost 4 bases. The CDR3 nucleotides are TGTGCCAGCTCCCCTAGCGGGGGGGCAGATACGCAGTATTTT. Translated, it gives CASSPSGGADTQYF.

This clonotype was seen at least ten times. The V call is TRBV7-8, the J call TRBJ2-7; TRBD1 aligns across 7 bases. The CDR3 runs to 13 residues. The V gene's germline CDR1 is SGHVS and CDR2 FQNEAQ. J was trimmed by 6 bases and V by 5 bases; bases with no gene match: 7. The CDR3 DNA sequence: TGTGCCAGCAGCCTAGGGACAGATCTCGAGCAGTACGTC. This translates into CASSLGTDLEQYV.

This rearrangement joins TRBV2 to TRBJ2-5; D unclear. With 4 bases removed from V and 2 bases from J, the gap between germline ends came to 8 bases. The CDR3 extends over 13 amino acids. Per the germline V gene, CDR1 is SNHLY and CDR2 is FYNNEI. CDR3 in amino acids: CASSVTHQETQYF. The DNA for the CDR3 is TGTGCCAGCAGTGTCACGCATCAAGAGACCCAGTACTTC. The variable domain in full, completed from reference TRBV2 and TRBJ2-5, reads EPEVTQTPSHQVTQMGQEVILRCVPISNHLYFYWYRQILGQKVEFLVSFYNNEISEKSEIFDDQFSVERPDGSNFTLKIRSTKLEDSAMYFCASSVTHQETQYFGPGTRLLVL.

This clonotype rates as medium-sized. V is TRBV5-8 and J is TRBJ2-2; possible D gene TRBD1, 5 bases. The CDR3 runs to 17 residues. The V and J ends lost 1 base and 7 bases respectively, with 20 bases between them. CDR1 and CDR2 (germline): SGHTS, YDEGEE. CDR3 region: CASSLNLHTRQSGELFF. The CDR3 bases are TGTGCCAGCAGCTTGAACCTTCACACCCGACAGAGCGGGGAGCTGTTTTTT. The full variable domain, rest sourced from reference TRBV5-8 and TRBJ2-2, is EAGVTQSPTHLIKTRGQQATLRCSPISGHTSVYWYQQALGLGLQFLLWYDEGEERNRGNFPPRFSGRQFPNYSSELNVNALELEDSALYLCASSLNLHTRQSGELFFGEGSRLTVL.

This clonotype was observed many times. This sequence joins TRBV4-2 and TRBJ1-1; maybe TRBD1 (5 bases). Germline V gene sequence: CDR1 LGHNA, CDR2 YNFKEQ. Trimming took off 0 bases at V and 1 base at J, with 12 bases between the two ends. This CDR3 spans 16 amino acids. CDR3 sequence reads: CASSQDVGTGNTEAFF. CDR3 sequence (DNA): TGTGCCAGCAGCCAAGATGTCGGGACGGGGAACACTGAAGCTTTCTTT.